This T cell receptor beta chain was sequenced for a study of T-cell reconstitution after alpha-beta-depleted transplantation in children. Germline CDR1 reads SGHDT; CDR2 reads YYEEEE. The V and J ends lost 4 bases and 8 bases respectively, with 15 bases between them. This CDR3 comprises 13 residues. Study-level points and caveats: It was surviving recipient T cells and thymic progenitors that gave some patients high TCRbeta diversity at day 60. About two months after transplant, alpha-beta T cells reportedly came from several hundred expanded graft clones. At one year after transplant, newly produced T cells mostly accounted for T-cell counts and diversity.

Construction of the TCRbeta library involved unique molecular identifiers. MiXCR, applied by TCRdb to the PCR reads, yields one record per CDR3 protein. The sample has some 130,000 distinct CDR3 sequences; about 9.5% are singletons. On this clonotype itself: No antigen is known for it.

The V call is TRBV5-6, the J call TRBJ1-1; D is uncertain. The sample in question was PBMCs, mostly from graft donor cells, obtained 180 days after TCRalphabeta/CD19-depleted stem cell transplant. This receptor was taken from a girl in the first two years of life who had a stem cell transplant for combined immunodeficiency, so the T cells may come from the graft donor. The CDR3 region is CASSPDLNREAFF. For the CDR3, the DNA is TGTGCCAGCAGCCCGGACCTAAACAGAGAAGCTTTCTTT.